This TCR beta chain was found in a study of somatic mutations in cytotoxic T cells in rheumatoid arthritis. Study overall: Patient blood (about 28 ml EDTA) was taken immediately after diagnosis and before treatment.

The assay was immunoSEQ multiplex PCR, and TCRdb's table has in-frame clones only and misses some. The table records approximately 14,000 clones, more than 65% of them present only once. J gave up 5 bases and V 0 bases, and 8 bases lay outside the gene matches. Germline CDR1 reads SGDLS; CDR2 reads YYNGEE. This CDR3 spans 15 amino acids. What was sequenced was CD8+ T cells sorted from blood. The TCR originated in an adult with rheumatoid arthritis. The rearrangement joins TRBV9 to TRBJ2-7; 7 bases line up with TRBD2. Here the CDR3 reads CASSVGTSNSDEQYF. CDR3 sequence (DNA): TGTGCCAGCAGCGTAGGGACTAGTAATTCCGACGAGCAGTACTTC.